The rows below give T cell receptor beta chains drawn from one sample of a study of blood T cells in healthy people across ages. MiXCR, applied by TCRdb to the 5' RACE reads, yields one record per CDR3 protein. The table records roughly 1,500,000 distinct CDR3 sequences, 34% of them present only once. The source material was blood. Source of these receptors: a woman between 25 and 40 years old in good health. Each CDR3 is given with its conserved first and last residue. The order of the fields is clone size, J gene, D gene, V gene, CDR3 DNA, CDR3 protein. A D gene is named only where the DNA matches it firmly. Clone size is given for some rows only: seen once, a few or many times, or a class if the clone is expanded.

>.|TRBJ2-5|.|TRBV7-3
TGTGCCAGCAGCTTACCTAGGACAGAGACCCAGTACTTC
CASSLPRTETQYF
>.|TRBJ2-1|TRBD2|TRBV3-1
TGTGCCAGCAGCCAAGATTTAGGCGTCGCGGGAGTTCGTTACAATGAGCAGTTCTTC
CASSQDLGVAGVRYNEQFF
>.|TRBJ2-5|TRBD2|TRBV2
TGTGCCGGCAGTGAAATGTTAGCGGGAGTGGAAGAGCAGTACTTC
CAGSEMLAGVEEQYF
>few|TRBJ2-1|.|TRBV5-1
TGCGCCAGCAGCTTGGTGGCCAGGACAACTTACAATGAGCAGTTCTTC
CASSLVARTTYNEQFF
>.|TRBJ2-1|TRBD2|TRBV20-1
TGCAGTGCTAAAACTAGCGGGGGCTACAATGAGCAGTTCTTC
CSAKTSGGYNEQFF
>.|TRBJ2-1|.|TRBV4-1
TGCGCCAGCAGCCGGCAGAGGAGCTCCTACAATGAGCAGTTCTTC
CASSRQRSSYNEQFF
>few|TRBJ2-5|.|TRBV3-1
TGTGCCAGCAGCCAGGGGATAGAGACCCAGTACTTC
CASSQGIETQYF
>.|TRBJ2-7|TRBD1|TRBV18
TGTGCCAGCTCCCGGGACAGTTGGGGAAGTGAGCGGTACTTC
CASSRDSWGSERYF
>.|TRBJ2-5|TRBD1|TRBV9
TGTGCCAGCAGCGTACGGGACAGGGGGCCGCAAGAGACCCAGTACTTC
CASSVRDRGPQETQYF
>few|TRBJ2-1|.|TRBV14
TGTGCCAGCGCTAAGCGGAGCTCCTACAATGAGCAGTTCTTC
CASAKRSSYNEQFF
>.|TRBJ2-7|TRBD1|TRBV28
TGTGCCAGCCGGACAGGGGACTACGTGCAGTACTTC
CASRTGDYVQYF
>once|TRBJ2-1|.|TRBV20-1
TGCAGTGTTAGAGTGGGCAGGGGAGGTAGTTCCTACAATGAGCAGTTCTTC
CSVRVGRGGSSYNEQFF
>.|TRBJ2-7|.|TRBV7-3
TGTGCCAGCGGCCCCGGACGAGACCACGAGCAGTACTTC
CASGPGRDHEQYF
>few|TRBJ2-1|TRBD2|TRBV20-1
TGCAGTGTCCGACTAGCGGGTACCTACAATGAGCAGTTCTTC
CSVRLAGTYNEQFF
>few|TRBJ1-2|TRBD1|TRBV20-1
TGCAGTGCTCGAACAGGGGGCACCTATGGCTACACCTTC
CSARTGGTYGYTF
>few|TRBJ1-2|.|TRBV29-1
TGCAGCGTTGACAACAGGGCGGACTATGGCTACACCTTC
CSVDNRADYGYTF
>.|TRBJ2-1|.|TRBV20-1
TGCAGTGCCAAGGGGGCTAGCGGAGCCTTTAGCTCCTACAATGAGCAGTTCTTC
CSAKGASGAFSSYNEQFF
>.|TRBJ2-7|.|TRBV6-1
TGTGCCAGCAGTGAAGCCCCCCTCTTCCAGCGACTAACTTACGAGCAGTACTTC
CASSEAPLFQRLTYEQYF
>.|TRBJ2-7|TRBD1|TRBV28
TGTGCCAGCAGCACAGGGGGTACTAGCAGCTACGAGCAGTACTTC
CASSTGGTSSYEQYF
>few|TRBJ2-1|TRBD2|TRBV20-1
TGCAGTGCTAGTTGGACTAGCGTAAACAATGAGCAGTTCTTC
CSASWTSVNNEQFF
>few|TRBJ1-1|.|TRBV7-9
TGTGCCAGCAGCTCGACAGGCCGTCTCACTGAAGCTTTCTTT
CASSSTGRLTEAFF
>.|TRBJ2-5|.|TRBV12-3/TRBV12-4
TGTGCCAGCAGTCCAGTAGGCCCGGGAAGAGGGCAGTACTTC
CASSPVGPGRGQYF
>.|TRBJ2-3|.|TRBV3-1
TGTGCCAGCAGCCGCTGGATGACAACAGATACGCAGTATTTT
CASSRWMTTDTQYF
>.|TRBJ1-1|TRBD1|TRBV7-3
TGTGCCAGCAGCTTAACGGGGACAGGATGCACTGAAGCTTTCTTT
CASSLTGTGCTEAFF
>few|TRBJ2-7|TRBD2|TRBV4-1
TGCGCCAGCAGCCAAGAGGGACTAGCGGGAGAAATGAAGTACTTC
CASSQEGLAGEMKYF
>few|TRBJ2-1|.|TRBV7-9
TGTGCCAGCATGCAGTGGGAAGAGCAGTTCTTC
CASMQWEEQFF
>few|TRBJ1-2|TRBD1|TRBV12-3/TRBV12-4
TGTGCCAGCAGCCCGACAGGGCCCCCGTCCCAAGTCTATGGCTACACCTTC
CASSPTGPPSQVYGYTF
>.|TRBJ2-7|.|TRBV6-2/TRBV6-3
TGTGCCAGCAGCCCCAGGAGGGGGGCTTACGAGCAGTACTTC
CASSPRRGAYEQYF
>.|TRBJ2-7|.|TRBV27
TGTGCCAGCAGTTTGAGAGGGGAGAGGAGCGAGCAGTACTTC
CASSLRGERSEQYF
>.|TRBJ2-3|.|TRBV2
TGTGCCAGCAGTGAACTGAGGGGCATAGGCTCAGATACGCAGTATTTT
CASSELRGIGSDTQYF
>few|TRBJ2-7|TRBD1|TRBV20-1
TGCAGTGCTCAAAAGGGGACAGCCTCCTACGAGCAGTACTTC
CSAQKGTASYEQYF
>once|TRBJ2-2|TRBD1|TRBV19
TGTGCCAGTAAAAGCCCAATCCGGGACAGGGCTAAAATAAACACCGGGGAGCTGTTTTTT
CASKSPIRDRAKINTGELFF
>few|TRBJ2-4|.|TRBV3-1
TGTGCCAGCAGCCAAGGGAATTTAGCCAAAAACATTCAGTACTTC
CASSQGNLAKNIQYF
>many|TRBJ2-1|.|TRBV20-1
TGCAGTCGGAGCCGTCCAGATACCCACTACAATGAGCAGTTCTTC
CSRSRPDTHYNEQFF
>.|TRBJ1-1|.|TRBV7-2
TGTGCCAGCAGCAAAGGTCGACAGAGGAACACTGAAGCTTTCTTT
CASSKGRQRNTEAFF
>.|TRBJ2-1|.|TRBV2
TGTGCCAGCAGTCCGTACCCCACGCGGGAGCAGTTCTTC
CASSPYPTREQFF
>once|TRBJ2-7|.|TRBV21-1
TGTGCCAGCAGCAAAGAAGCTGACACCGCGGCGGGCCACTCCTACGAGCAGTACTTC
CASSKEADTAAGHSYEQYF
>.|TRBJ2-7|.|TRBV28
TGTGCCAGCAGTTTATTGGGGAGTGGGATCGGCGAGCAGTACTTC
CASSLLGSGIGEQYF
>.|TRBJ2-4|TRBD2|TRBV2
TGTGCCAGCAGTGCAGCGGGAGGGCCGGTCAAAAACATTCAGTACTTC
CASSAAGGPVKNIQYF
>many|TRBJ2-7|TRBD2|TRBV5-6
TGTGCCAGCAGCTACGGACTAGCGGGCTACGAGCAGTACTTC
CASSYGLAGYEQYF
>few|TRBJ2-7|.|TRBV25-1
TGTGCCAGCAGTTCCTTAGGGGCGGTCTACGAGCAGTACTTC
CASSSLGAVYEQYF
>once|TRBJ2-7|TRBD1|TRBV5-1
TGCGCCAGCAGCTTGGATGGACAGGGGTACAGCGAGCAGTACTTC
CASSLDGQGYSEQYF
>few|TRBJ1-1|TRBD1|TRBV7-6
TGTGCCAGCAGCCCAGGGACAGCCCAACATGAAGCTTTCTTT
CASSPGTAQHEAFF
>.|TRBJ2-1|.|TRBV6-4
TGTGCCAGCAGCCGCCAGCTAGGTGGGAATGAGCAGTTCTTC
CASSRQLGGNEQFF
>few|TRBJ2-3|.|TRBV7-3
TGTGCCAGCAGCAAACGGGGCGGTGCGACAGATACGCAGTATTTT
CASSKRGGATDTQYF
>.|TRBJ1-1|.|TRBV12-5
TGTGCTAGTGGTTTAGCGGGGGGTACCGAAGCTTTCTTT
CASGLAGGTEAFF
>few|TRBJ2-3|.|TRBV7-2
TGTGCCAGCAGCACGCCCTTACCCCCAGATACGCAGTATTTT
CASSTPLPPDTQYF